What follows is one T cell receptor beta chain and its context. This CDR3 is 15 amino acids long. Trimming took 1 base from V and 1 from J, leaving 8 bases between them. The V gene's germline CDR1 is SNHLY and CDR2 FYNNEI. The data are from a study of blood T cell repertoires in COVID-19. For the study at large: Sites across the United States, Italy and Spain contributed samples from acute and convalescent COVID-19. T cells, B-cell-depleted T cells, or PBMCs provided the cDNA or gDNA that served as material.

Authors' methods: How many nucleated cells were present was estimated from reference gene primer amplification. Assay used: immunoSEQ multiplex PCR; TCRdb lists only in-frame clones, some missing. Clone size and the V and J calls come from that table; the DNA yielded D and trimming. Among approximately 130,000 clones, around 80% were seen once, and the ten largest hold 5.5% to 6%. The sequencing input was peripheral blood. This chain joins TRBV2 and TRBJ1-5; D is unclear. The TCR comes from a man aged 80 or over with active or convalescent COVID-19. CDR3 amino acids: CASSEEAQSNQPQHF. CDR3 bases: TGTGCCAGCAGTGAAGAAGCGCAGAGCAATCAGCCCCAGCATTTT. The whole variable domain, filled in from reference TRBV2 and TRBJ1-5, reads EPEVTQTPSHQVTQMGQEVILRCVPISNHLYFYWYRQILGQKVEFLVSFYNNEISEKSEIFDDQFSVERPDGSNFTLKIRSTKLEDSAMYFCASSEEAQSNQPQHFGDGTRLSIL.